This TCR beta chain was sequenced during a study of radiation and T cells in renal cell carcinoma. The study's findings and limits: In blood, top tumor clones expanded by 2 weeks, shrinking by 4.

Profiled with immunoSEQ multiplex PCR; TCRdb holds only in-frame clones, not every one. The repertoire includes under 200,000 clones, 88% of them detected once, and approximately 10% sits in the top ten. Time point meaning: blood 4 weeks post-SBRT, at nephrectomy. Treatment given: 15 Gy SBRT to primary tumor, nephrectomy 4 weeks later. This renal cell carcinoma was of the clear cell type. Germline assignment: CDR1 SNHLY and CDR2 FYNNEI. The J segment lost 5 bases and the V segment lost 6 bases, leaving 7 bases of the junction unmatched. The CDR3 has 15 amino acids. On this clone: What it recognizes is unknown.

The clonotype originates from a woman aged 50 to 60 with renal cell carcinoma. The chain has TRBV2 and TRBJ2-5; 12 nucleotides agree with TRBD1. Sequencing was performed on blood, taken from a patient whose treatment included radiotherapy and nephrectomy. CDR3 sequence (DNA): TGTGCCAGCAGCCGGGACAGGGGGCACGAGGAGACCCAGTACTTC. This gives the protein CASSRDRGHEETQYF.